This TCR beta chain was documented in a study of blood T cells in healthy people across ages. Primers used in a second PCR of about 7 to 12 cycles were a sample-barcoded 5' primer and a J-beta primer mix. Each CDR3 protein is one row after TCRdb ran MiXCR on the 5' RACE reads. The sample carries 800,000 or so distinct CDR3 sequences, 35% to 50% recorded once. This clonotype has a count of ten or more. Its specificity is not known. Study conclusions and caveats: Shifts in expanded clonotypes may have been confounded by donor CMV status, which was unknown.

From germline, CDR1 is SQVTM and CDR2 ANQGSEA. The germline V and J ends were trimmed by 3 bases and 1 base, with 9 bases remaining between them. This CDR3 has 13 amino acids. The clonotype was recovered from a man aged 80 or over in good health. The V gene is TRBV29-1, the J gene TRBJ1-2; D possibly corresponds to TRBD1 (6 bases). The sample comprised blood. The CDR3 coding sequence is TGCAGCGTTGACCTGGACAGTAACTATGGCTACACCTTC. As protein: CSVDLDSNYGYTF.